This is a list of T cell receptor beta chains from one sample in a study of T cell responses to AZD1222 COVID-19 vaccine. Assay: immunoSEQ multiplex PCR; the TCRdb copy retains only in-frame clones and omits some. The table has around 100,000 clones, roughly 91% seen once. The material was peripheral blood, obtained on day 0 of AZD1222 vaccination. Every receptor here comes from an adult in good health. CDR3s include the opening cysteine and the closing phenylalanine or tryptophan. D genes are given only for firm matches. Clone sizes are given selectively: once, few, many, or a class where the clone is expanded.

j_gene: TRBJ2-7; d_gene: TRBD1; abundance: .; v_gene: TRBV5-1; CDR3aa: CASSGRGKGSSYEQYF; CDR3nt: TGCGCCAGCAGCGGCAGGGGGAAGGGTTCCTCCTACGAGCAGTACTTC
j_gene: TRBJ2-5; d_gene: .; abundance: .; v_gene: TRBV5-6; CDR3aa: CASSLSGGETQYF; CDR3nt: TGTGCCAGCAGCTTGAGTGGGGGAGAGACCCAGTACTTC
j_gene: TRBJ1-1; d_gene: .; abundance: .; v_gene: TRBV12-5; CDR3aa: CASGLWGERAFF; CDR3nt: TGTGCTAGTGGTTTGTGGGGGGAGAGAGCTTTCTTT
j_gene: TRBJ1-4; d_gene: .; abundance: once; v_gene: TRBV7-8; CDR3aa: CASSLSPIRGVSEKLFF; CDR3nt: TGTGCCAGCAGCTTATCCCCGATCAGGGGAGTATCTGAAAAACTGTTTTTT
j_gene: TRBJ2-1; d_gene: TRBD2; abundance: .; v_gene: TRBV24-1; CDR3aa: CATSGSTGTSTYNEQFF; CDR3nt: TGTGCCACCAGTGGCTCCACCGGGACTAGCACCTACAATGAGCAGTTCTTC
j_gene: TRBJ2-3; d_gene: TRBD2; abundance: .; v_gene: TRBV7-2; CDR3aa: CASSLVAGGRDTQYF; CDR3nt: TGTGCCAGCAGCTTAGTAGCGGGGGGACGAGATACGCAGTATTTT
j_gene: TRBJ1-3; d_gene: .; abundance: .; v_gene: TRBV19; CDR3aa: CASRTAGDSGNTIYF; CDR3nt: TGTGCCAGTCGGACAGCAGGGGACTCTGGAAACACCATATATTTT
j_gene: TRBJ2-3; d_gene: TRBD2; abundance: .; v_gene: TRBV5-1; CDR3aa: CASSLDRTSGAQYF; CDR3nt: TGCGCCAGCAGCTTGGATAGGACTAGCGGGGCGCAGTATTTT
j_gene: TRBJ1-5; d_gene: .; abundance: .; v_gene: TRBV18; CDR3aa: CASSQAGDNQPQHF; CDR3nt: TGTGCCAGCTCACAGGCAGGAGACAATCAGCCCCAGCATTTT
j_gene: TRBJ1-2; d_gene: TRBD1; abundance: .; v_gene: TRBV6-4; CDR3aa: CASRAHRGRTVYGYTF; CDR3nt: TGTGCCAGCAGGGCCCACAGGGGGCGTACTGTCTATGGCTACACCTTC
j_gene: TRBJ1-2; d_gene: .; abundance: .; v_gene: TRBV19; CDR3aa: CATNDYNGYTF; CDR3nt: TGTGCCACCAACGACTATAATGGCTACACCTTC
j_gene: TRBJ1-2; d_gene: .; abundance: once; v_gene: TRBV18; CDR3aa: CASSPRDAYGYTF; CDR3nt: TGTGCCAGCTCGCCCCGGGACGCTTATGGCTACACCTTC
j_gene: TRBJ1-1; d_gene: .; abundance: .; v_gene: TRBV19; CDR3aa: CASTTGNTEAFF; CDR3nt: TGTGCCAGTACTACAGGGAACACTGAAGCTTTCTTT
j_gene: TRBJ2-1; d_gene: .; abundance: once; v_gene: TRBV18; CDR3aa: CASSPKEYNEQFF; CDR3nt: TGTGCCAGCTCACCAAAAGAGTACAATGAGCAGTTCTTC
j_gene: TRBJ1-4; d_gene: .; abundance: few; v_gene: TRBV4-3; CDR3aa: CASSHGARAEKLFF; CDR3nt: TGCGCCAGCAGCCATGGTGCCAGGGCTGAAAAACTGTTTTTT
j_gene: TRBJ2-3; d_gene: .; abundance: .; v_gene: TRBV20-1; CDR3aa: CSARSGDTQYF; CDR3nt: TGCAGTGCTAGAAGCGGGGATACGCAGTATTTT
j_gene: TRBJ2-5; d_gene: .; abundance: .; v_gene: TRBV6-2/TRBV6-3; CDR3aa: CASSYVGGLLRKTQYF; CDR3nt: TGTGCCAGCAGTTACGTGGGGGGGCTTCTGAGAAAGACCCAGTACTTC
j_gene: TRBJ2-3; d_gene: TRBD2; abundance: .; v_gene: TRBV6-5; CDR3aa: CASSQTSGGASTQYF; CDR3nt: TGTGCCAGCAGCCAAACTAGCGGGGGGGCCTCGACGCAGTATTTT
j_gene: TRBJ1-6; d_gene: .; abundance: .; v_gene: TRBV6-6; CDR3aa: CASTAGPNNSPLHF; CDR3nt: TGTGCCAGCACCGCAGGGCCTAATAATTCACCCCTCCACTTT
j_gene: TRBJ1-4; d_gene: .; abundance: .; v_gene: TRBV5-8; CDR3aa: CASSLASRGHSSVHEKLFF; CDR3nt: TGTGCCAGCAGCTTGGCCTCTAGGGGACACTCATCCGTGCATGAAAAACTGTTTTTT
j_gene: TRBJ2-1; d_gene: TRBD2; abundance: .; v_gene: TRBV9; CDR3aa: CASSVYSGGTYNEQFF; CDR3nt: TGTGCCAGCAGCGTTTATAGCGGGGGTACCTACAATGAGCAGTTCTTC
j_gene: TRBJ1-1; d_gene: TRBD1; abundance: .; v_gene: TRBV2; CDR3aa: CASGTGTNTEAFF; CDR3nt: TGTGCCAGCGGGACAGGGACTAACACTGAAGCTTTCTTT
j_gene: TRBJ2-3; d_gene: TRBD2; abundance: few; v_gene: TRBV29-1; CDR3aa: CSVELPSGVTDTQYF; CDR3nt: TGCAGCGTTGAACTCCCTAGCGGGGTTACAGATACGCAGTATTTT
j_gene: TRBJ1-2; d_gene: TRBD1; abundance: .; v_gene: TRBV6-1; CDR3aa: CASSEVVGQGYGYTF; CDR3nt: TGTGCCAGCAGTGAAGTAGTGGGACAGGGGTATGGCTACACCTTC